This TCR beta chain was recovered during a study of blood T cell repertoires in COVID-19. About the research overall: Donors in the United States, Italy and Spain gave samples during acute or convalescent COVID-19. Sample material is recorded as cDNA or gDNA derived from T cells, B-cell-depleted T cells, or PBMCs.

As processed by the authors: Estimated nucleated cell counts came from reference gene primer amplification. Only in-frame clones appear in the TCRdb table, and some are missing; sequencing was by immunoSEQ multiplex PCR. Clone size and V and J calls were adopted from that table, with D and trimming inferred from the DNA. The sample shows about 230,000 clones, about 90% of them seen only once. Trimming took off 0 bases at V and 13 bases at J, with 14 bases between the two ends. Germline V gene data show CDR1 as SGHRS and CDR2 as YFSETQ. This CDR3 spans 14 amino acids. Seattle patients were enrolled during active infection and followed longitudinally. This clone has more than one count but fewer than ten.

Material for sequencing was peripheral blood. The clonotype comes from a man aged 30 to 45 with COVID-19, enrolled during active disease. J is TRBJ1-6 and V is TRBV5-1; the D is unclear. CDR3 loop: CASSLDLLWNPLHF. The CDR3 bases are TGCGCCAGCAGCTTGGACCTACTATGGAACCCCCTCCACTTT. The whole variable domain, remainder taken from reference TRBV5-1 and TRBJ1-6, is KAGVTQTPRYLIKTRGQQVTLSCSPISGHRSVSWYQQTPGQGLQFLFEYFSETQRNKGNFPGRFSGRQFSNSRSEMNVSTLELGDSALYLCASSLDLLWNPLHFGNGTRLTVT.